This T cell receptor (beta chain) was profiled in a study of OX40 agonist ivuxolimab in advanced cancers. Study as a whole: Checkpoint inhibitors had been given previously to about 40% of patients.

Excluded were patients having autoimmune disease history or systemic immunosuppression. Study-wide results and caveats: Among the lowest peripheral clonal expansion occurred in 0.1-3.0 mg/kg partial responders. The antigen specificity of the peripheral T cells (those that were expanded) was not determined.

Sequenced by immunoSEQ multiplex PCR; TCRdb stores in-frame clones only, minus some. The sample shows more than 50,000 clones, approximately 86% of them seen only once. Trimming pared 4 bases from V and 0 bases from J, leaving 6 bases between. There are 13 residues in the CDR3. The V gene's germline CDR1 is MDHEN and CDR2 SYDVKM. This clone counts as medium-sized. Its specificity is not known. Different DNA sequences within this sample yield the same CDR3. The TCR comes from an adult with an advanced solid tumor such as melanoma, head and neck, liver or kidney cancer. The specimen was CD4+ or CD8+ T cells sorted from blood, collected in a trial of the OX40 agonist ivuxolimab. This sequence joins TRBV28 and TRBJ1-1; D is unresolved. For the CDR3, the DNA is TGTGCCAGCAGTTCAGTGATGAACACTGAAGCTTTCTTT. Its translation: CASSSVMNTEAFF. Based on the CDR3 plus reference TRBV28 and TRBJ1-1, the full variable domain is DVKVTQSSRYLVKRTGEKVFLECVQDMDHENMFWYRQDPGLGLRLIYFSYDVKMKEKGDIPEGYSVSREKKERFSLILESASTNQTSMYLCASSSVMNTEAFFGQGTRLTVV.